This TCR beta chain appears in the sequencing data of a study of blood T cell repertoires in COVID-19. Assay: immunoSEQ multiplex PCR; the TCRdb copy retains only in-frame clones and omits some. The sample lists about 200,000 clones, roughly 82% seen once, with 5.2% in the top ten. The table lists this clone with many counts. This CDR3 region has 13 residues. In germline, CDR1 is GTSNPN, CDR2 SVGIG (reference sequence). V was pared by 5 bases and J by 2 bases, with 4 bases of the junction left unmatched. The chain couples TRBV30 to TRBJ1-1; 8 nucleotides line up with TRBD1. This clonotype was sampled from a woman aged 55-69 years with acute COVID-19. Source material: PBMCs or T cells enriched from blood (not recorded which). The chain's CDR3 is CAWLGQANTEAFF. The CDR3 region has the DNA TGTGCCTGGTTGGGACAGGCTAACACTGAAGCTTTCTTT.